The clone carrying this T cell receptor beta chain was counted many times. Antigen: not known. Time point meaning: patch test 1, 2 weeks after DPC sensitization. The sample's treatment: therapeutic diphenylcyclopropenone sensitization with weekly scalp DPC. The source of the sample is a study of human T cells and chemical hapten exposure. Study observations and caveats: PT1 expanded TCR counts and patch test score were linked, and their correlation was positive.

CDR1 and CDR2 (germline): SGHNT, YYREEE (reference sequence). This CDR3 spans 13 amino acids. Between the trimmed V and J ends, which lost 3 bases and 3 bases, there was a span of 8 bases. TCRdb ran MiXCR on the RACE reads and lists one entry per CDR3 protein. Found here are roughly 70,000 distinct CDR3 sequences, around 9.8% of them singletons; the top ten hold 3.3%. Sequences were derived from whole blood, sampled in connection with sensitization to the hapten diphenylcyclopropenone (DPC). The TCR sequence derives from a woman aged 40 to 49 with alopecia areata. Some clones in this sample may be carry-over from other donors' samples. This rearrangement joins TRBV5-4 to TRBJ2-3; possibly TRBD1 for D (5 bases). DNA for the CDR3: TGTGCCAGCAGCTCGCAGGGAACAGATACGCAGTATTTT. It yields the protein CASSSQGTDTQYF.